What follows are 24 T cell receptor beta chains derived from one specimen sequenced in a study of blood T cell repertoires in COVID-19. The repertoire was sequenced with immunoSEQ multiplex PCR; TCRdb's copy has only in-frame clones and lacks some. The table lists around 230,000 clones, 86% of them singletons. Material for sequencing was PBMCs or T cells enriched from blood (not recorded which). These receptors were collected from a woman in her thirties or forties with acute COVID-19.

The gene calls are TRBV7-8 and TRBJ1-6, with D unclear. Germline V CDR1 and CDR2: SGHVS, FQNEAQ. This CDR3 is built from 14 residues. V was shortened by 2 bases and J by 8 bases, with 10 bases between the two germline ends. The CDR3 DNA is TGTGCCAGCAGCTTACTCAAGGAGGATTCACCCCTCCACTTT. It is translated as CASSLLKEDSPLHF. The whole variable domain, filled in from reference TRBV7-8 and TRBJ1-6, reads GAGVSQSPRYKVAKRGQDVALRCDPISGHVSLFWYQQALGQGPEFLTYFQNEAQLDKSGLPSDRFFAERPEGSVSTLKIQRTQQEDSAVYLCASSLLKEDSPLHFGNGTRLTVT.

The CDR3 sequence is CASSGHNAGAGELFF. CDR3 DNA: TGTGCCAGCAGCGGTCACAACGCGGGGGCCGGGGAGCTGTTTTTT. The rearrangement uses TRBV7-9 and TRBJ2-2, with TRBD2 matching 7 bases. Germline loops: CDR1 SEHNR, CDR2 FQNEAQ (reference sequence). The trim removed 5 bases at V and 6 bases at J, leaving 9 bases unmatched. The CDR3 covers 15 residues.

The chain couples TRBV4-1 to TRBJ1-5, with no clear D. The V end was cut by 3 bases, the J end by 6 bases, with 21 bases between. Germline values: CDR1 MGHRA, CDR2 YSYEKL. This CDR3 contains 17 residues. Here the CDR3 DNA reads TGCGCCAGCAGCCATCCACCCTCAGGTTCTCGGGGTCAGCCCCAGCATTTT. It is translated as CASSHPPSGSRGQPQHF.

This clone was counted a single time. J is TRBJ2-1 and V is TRBV5-1; 7 bases line up with TRBD1. The CDR3 extends over 14 amino acids. The V gene's germline CDR1 is SGHRS and CDR2 YFSETQ. Trimming removed 5 bases from V and 7 bases from J; junction bases left unmatched: 9. The CDR3 bases are TGCGCCAGCAGAATCCCCAAACAGGGGAATGAGCAGTTCTTC. It yields the protein CASRIPKQGNEQFF.

CDR3 in amino acids: CASSPGQGASSGNTIYF. In DNA form, the CDR3 reads TGTGCCAGCAGCCCCGGACAGGGGGCGAGCTCTGGAAACACCATATATTTT. The chain links TRBV9 to TRBJ1-3; 11 positions agree with TRBD1. This CDR3 has 17 residues. From germline, CDR1 is SGDLS and CDR2 YYNGEE. With 4 bases clipped from V and 0 bases from J, the junction kept 6 bases outside the gene matches.

The chain recombines TRBV5-4 with TRBJ2-1, with D perhaps TRBD2 (6 bases). Looked up from germline, CDR1 is SGHNT and CDR2 is YYREEE (reference sequence). This CDR3 contains 12 residues. V was pared by 4 bases and J by 8 bases, with 10 bases between. The CDR3 nucleotides are TGTGCCAGCAGCCCCGGGGGTCATGAGCAGTTCTTC. It is translated as CASSPGGHEQFF.

The chain recombines TRBV6-6 with TRBJ1-2; 11 nucleotides align to TRBD1. After removal of 5 bases from V and 9 bases from J, the junction contained 11 bases not matched to a gene. Germline V CDR1 and CDR2: MNHNY, SVGAGI (reference sequence). The CDR3 totals 15 residues. The CDR3 nucleotides are TGTGCCAGCAGTCTCCCGGGACAGGGGGTTTTCAGCTACACCTTC. The encoded protein is CASSLPGQGVFSYTF.

This clone appeared a single time. This chain uses TRBV12-3 or TRBV12-4 with TRBJ1-2, with a possible D match to TRBD1 (5 bases). CDR3 size: 13 residues. The ends were cut back, 6 bases at V and 4 bases at J, with 12 bases in the middle. As DNA, the CDR3 is TGTGCCAGCAGATCTGACAGCATCTATGGCTACACCTTC. Amino acid sequence: CASRSDSIYGYTF.

V is TRBV2 and J is TRBJ1-2, with 9 bases that match TRBD1. V dropped 6 bases and J dropped 6; count of bases not matched to a gene: 11. The V gene's germline CDR1 is SNHLY and CDR2 FYNNEI. The CDR3 contains 15 residues. CDR3 residues: CASRRDRVAVNGYTF. The CDR3 coding sequence is TGTGCCAGCAGGAGGGACAGGGTAGCGGTCAATGGCTACACCTTC.

The chain is built from TRBV29-1 and TRBJ2-7, with D perhaps matching TRBD2 (5 bases). Trimming left V 1 base short and J 0 bases short, with 13 bases between. Looked up from germline, CDR1 is SQVTM and CDR2 is ANQGSEA. The CDR3 contains 15 residues. The CDR3 reads CSVEGRDGSSYEQYF. The CDR3, as DNA: TGCAGCGTTGAAGGACGAGATGGGAGCTCCTACGAGCAGTACTTC.

The chain uses TRBV7-9 and TRBJ1-2, with a tentative D call TRBD1 (5 bases). This CDR3 spans 13 amino acids. V lost 1 base and J lost 9, with 12 bases in between. Germline CDR1 and CDR2: SEHNR and FQNEAQ (reference sequence). The CDR3 region is CASSLDLGPRYTF. In DNA, the CDR3 is TGTGCCAGCAGCTTAGATCTGGGGCCCCGCTACACCTTC.

The rearrangement uses TRBV2 and TRBJ2-2; 13 bases align to TRBD2. There are 15 residues in the CDR3. Germline V CDR1 and CDR2: SNHLY, FYNNEI. After removal of 5 bases from V and 7 bases from J, the junction contained 4 bases not matched to a gene. The CDR3 protein is CASSRTSGGNGELFF. CDR3 coding DNA: TGTGCCAGCAGTCGGACTAGCGGGGGAAACGGGGAGCTGTTTTTT.

On this clone itself: The junction differs from germline at one of its ends, possibly a read error. This chain joins TRBV7-9 and TRBJ1-1, with a weak D call TRBD1 (5 bases). CDR1 SEHNR and CDR2 FQNEAQ come from the germline V gene (reference sequence). CDR3 length equals 14 residues. CDR3 loop: CASSLEGGTGSQHF. The DNA of the CDR3 is TGTGCCAGCAGCTTAGAGGGAGGGACGGGAAGCCAACACTTT.

The chain combines TRBV5-5 with TRBJ1-5; D not resolved. CDR3 length: 16 residues. Germline CDR1 and CDR2: SGHKS and YYEKEE (reference sequence). Trimming removed 0 bases at V and 1 base at J, with 11 bases between. DNA of the CDR3: TGTGCCAGCAGCTTGGCTGGGAGGTTGAGCAATCAGCCCCAGCATTTT. The encoded protein is CASSLAGRLSNQPQHF.

The rearrangement links TRBV9 to TRBJ1-3; no definite D call. Trimming removed 0 bases at V and 0 bases at J, with 10 bases between. Germline values: CDR1 SGDLS, CDR2 YYNGEE. The length of the CDR3 is 16 residues. CDR3 DNA sequence: TGTGCCAGCAGCGTAGAAGCTGTTTTCTCTGGAAACACCATATATTTT. It codes for CASSVEAVFSGNTIYF.

The V gene is TRBV7-8, the J gene TRBJ2-2, with 7 bases that match TRBD2. The CDR3 consists of 14 residues. CDR1 and CDR2 from the germline V gene are SGHVS and FQNEAQ. Unmatched junction bases numbered 2, after V lost 3 bases and J lost 4 bases. CDR3 sequence: CASSLSGGTGELFF. The CDR3 bases are TGTGCCAGCAGCTTGTCGGGAGGCACCGGGGAGCTGTTTTTT.

This chain links TRBV19 with TRBJ1-2; TRBD1 is a possible D gene (5 bases). The CDR3 runs 14 residues. The germline V gene encodes CDR1 LNHDA and CDR2 SQIVND (reference sequence). Deletions cut 5 bases from V and 0 bases from J, with 10 bases between. In DNA form, the CDR3 reads TGTGCCAGTAGTGGGAGGGGTACTAACTATGGCTACACCTTC. This gives the protein CASSGRGTNYGYTF.

The rearrangement joins TRBV19 to TRBJ2-1, with a possible D match to TRBD1 (5 bases). Per the germline V gene, CDR1 is LNHDA and CDR2 is SQIVND (reference sequence). Between the trimmed V and J ends, which lost 4 bases and 0 bases, there was a span of 7 bases. This CDR3 contains 14 residues. The CDR3 DNA follows: TGTGCCAGTAGTACAGGGTACTCCTACAATGAGCAGTTCTTC. Its translation: CASSTGYSYNEQFF.

This CDR3 reads CASSPSGQRNSPLHF. The CDR3 bases are TGTGCCAGCAGTCCGTCGGGACAGCGGAATTCACCCCTCCACTTT. The chain links TRBV6-5 to TRBJ1-6; 7 nucleotides match TRBD1. This CDR3 is built from 15 residues. Trimming at V came to 5 bases and at J to 7 bases, leaving 8 bases not matched to a gene. Looked up from germline, CDR1 is MNHEY and CDR2 is SVGAGI.

Remarks on this clone: The junction departs from germline at one end; a sequencing error may be responsible. The chain is built from TRBV7-3 and TRBJ2-3; the match to TRBD2 covers 9 bases. CDR3 length: 18 residues. CDR1 and CDR2 (germline): SGHTA, FQGTGA. CDR3: CANSLTHRSGGFSDTQYF. The CDR3, as DNA: TGTGCCAACAGCTTAACCCATCGGAGCGGGGGGTTCTCAGATACGCAGTATTTT.

The chain links TRBV7-6 to TRBJ1-4, with D possibly matching TRBD1 (6 bases). The V end lost 0 bases, the J end lost 5 bases, and 16 bases lay between the germline ends. The CDR3 totals 17 residues. CDR1 is SGHVS and CDR2 is FNYEAQ in the germline V gene. CDR3 sequence: CASSLAPPQGPNEKLFF. The CDR3 DNA is TGTGCCAGCAGCTTAGCGCCCCCACAGGGCCCGAATGAAAAACTGTTTTTT.

CDR3 residues: CASSLGPSGQGISTIYF. The CDR3 nucleotides read TGTGCCAGCAGCTTAGGACCCTCTGGGCAGGGTATTAGCACCATATATTTT. The chain recombines TRBV7-6 with TRBJ1-3, with D possibly being TRBD1 (5 bases). The CDR3 sequence is 17 residues long. V was cut by 1 base and J by 9 bases, with 22 bases left in between. Germline assignment: CDR1 SGHVS and CDR2 FNYEAQ.

In nucleotides, the CDR3 is TGTGCCAGCAGCTTAGATGCAGGGCAGTCTGAAGCTTTCTTT. Its protein product is CASSLDAGQSEAFF. The V and J genes are TRBV7-2 and TRBJ1-1; perhaps TRBD1 as D (5 bases). The V end lost 1 base, the J end lost 6 bases, and 12 bases lay between the germline ends. The CDR3 has 14 amino acids. Germline values: CDR1 SGHTA, CDR2 FQGNSA.

This clone was seen ten or more times. V and J are TRBV6-5 and TRBJ2-3; possibly TRBD2 for D (7 bases). Germline loops: CDR1 MNHEY, CDR2 SVGAGI. Deletions cut 5 bases from V and 11 bases from J, with 14 bases between. The CDR3 sequence is 12 residues long. The CDR3 region is CASSPPGGRQYF. CDR3 sequence (DNA): TGTGCCAGCAGTCCGCCGGGGGGCAGGCAGTATTTT.